Listed below are T cell receptor beta chains from one sample, sequenced in a study of cytomegalovirus exposure and HLA in healthy donors. The repertoire was sequenced with immunoSEQ multiplex PCR; TCRdb's copy has only in-frame clones and lacks some. Of about 68,000 clones in the sample, more than 95% are singletons; the top ten hold approximately 2.5%. What was sequenced was PBMCs. The receptor source for this set is a man aged 18 to 29 in good health and CMV-seronegative. The CDR3 runs from the conserved cysteine through the conserved F or W. The D gene is left open where the match is weak. For some rows the clone size is stated as once, few or many, or as a class when expanded; others skip it.

clone size,J gene,D gene,V gene,CDR3 DNA,CDR3 protein
-,TRBJ2-3,TRBD2,TRBV7-8,TGTGCCAGCAGCCAACGACTAGCGGGTGCTATCTCGCTGGATACGCAGTATTTT,CASSQRLAGAISLDTQYF
-,TRBJ2-7,-,TRBV19,TGTGCCAGTAGGGGACACGGCGAGCAGTACTTC,CASRGHGEQYF
once,TRBJ2-6,TRBD1,TRBV11-3,TGTGCCAGCAGCTTAGGCGGGACAGGCTCTGGGGCCAACGTCCTGACTTTC,CASSLGGTGSGANVLTF
-,TRBJ1-2,-,TRBV29-1,TGCAGCGTTGAACCATTGGACAGTGATGGCTACACCTTC,CSVEPLDSDGYTF
-,TRBJ2-7,-,TRBV27,TGTGCCAGCAGTTTACGGAGCGGAGGCTACGAGCAGTACTTC,CASSLRSGGYEQYF
once,TRBJ2-3,-,TRBV19,TGTGCCAGTAGTCTCAATAGTGTACGGGCAGATACGCAGTATTTT,CASSLNSVRADTQYF
-,TRBJ2-7,TRBD1,TRBV6-5,TGTGCCAGCCGGGACAGCCTCTACGAGCAGTACTTC,CASRDSLYEQYF
-,TRBJ2-2,-,TRBV7-3,TGTGCCAGCAGCCCCACGACAGGCGGGGAGCTGTTTTTT,CASSPTTGGELFF
-,TRBJ1-1,-,TRBV9,TGTGCCAGCAGCGTAGGGCAGGGGACAATGAACACTGAAGCTTTCTTT,CASSVGQGTMNTEAFF
-,TRBJ2-1,-,TRBV25-1,TGTGCCAGCATCGCCAGGGGCTACAGTTACAATGAGCAGTTCTTC,CASIARGYSYNEQFF
-,TRBJ2-5,-,TRBV10-3,TGTGCCATCGGGTTTACTAGCTCGGAGACCCAGTACTTC,CAIGFTSSETQYF
-,TRBJ1-2,TRBD1,TRBV30,TGTGCCTGGAGACGACAGGGTGCCCGCCCTTACACCTTC,CAWRRQGARPYTF
-,TRBJ2-3,-,TRBV19,TGTGCCAGTAGTGTACAGGGTACAGATACGCAGTATTTT,CASSVQGTDTQYF
-,TRBJ2-3,TRBD1,TRBV30,TGTGCCTGGAGCCGGGACAGGGCTAACACAGATACGCAGTATTTT,CAWSRDRANTDTQYF
-,TRBJ1-4,-,TRBV19,TGTGCCAGTACGAGTTCGAATGAAAAACTGTTTTTT,CASTSSNEKLFF
-,TRBJ2-7,-,TRBV6-5,TGTGCCAGCAGACGACAGGTCGGTGGTGGTTGGGAGCAGTACTTC,CASRRQVGGGWEQYF
-,TRBJ1-2,TRBD1,TRBV28,TGTGCCAGCAGGAAAGAGACAGGGCCCCTTAACTATGGCTACACCTTC,CASRKETGPLNYGYTF
-,TRBJ2-3,TRBD1,TRBV6-6,TGTGCCTCACGCCCGGACAGGGGGTCAGATACGCAGTATTTT,CASRPDRGSDTQYF
once,TRBJ2-5,TRBD1,TRBV5-5,TGTGCCAGCAGCTCGGAGGGACAGGGGGTGACCCAGTACTTC,CASSSEGQGVTQYF
-,TRBJ1-5,TRBD1,TRBV2,TGTGCCAGCAGTGAAGGGACAGGGGGGAATCAGCCCCAGCATTTT,CASSEGTGGNQPQHF
-,TRBJ2-4,-,TRBV28,TGTGCCAGCAGTCAGGGCCCCGGATTTGACATTCAGTACTTC,CASSQGPGFDIQYF
-,TRBJ1-2,-,TRBV29-1,TGCAGCGTTGAAGAGGCGGAGCCCTATGGCTACACCTTC,CSVEEAEPYGYTF
-,TRBJ1-4,TRBD1,TRBV9,TGTGCCAGCAGCGTCGACAGGGAAAATGAAAAACTGTTTTTT,CASSVDRENEKLFF
-,TRBJ2-5,TRBD2,TRBV27,TGTGCCAGCAGTTCCGTAGCGGGAGGGCAAGAGACCCAGTACTTC,CASSSVAGGQETQYF
-,TRBJ1-4,TRBD1,TRBV4-1,TGCGCCAGCAGCCAAGAGAGATTAGGGGACAGGGGGGATGAAAAACTGTTTTTT,CASSQERLGDRGDEKLFF
-,TRBJ2-3,-,TRBV30,TGTGCCTGGGAGAGCGGTGTCACAGATACGCAGTATTTT,CAWESGVTDTQYF
-,TRBJ1-2,TRBD1,TRBV10-3,TGTGCCACCGATACGGACAGGGCTCAATATGGCTACACCTTC,CATDTDRAQYGYTF
-,TRBJ1-1,-,TRBV27,TGTGCCAGCAGTTTATTTTCCCCTCGAGGGAGTGGCACTGAAGCCTTCTTT,CASSLFSPRGSGTEAFF
-,TRBJ1-5,-,TRBV10-2,TGCGCCAGCAGTGAACAGGTTAATCAGCCCCAGCATTTT,CASSEQVNQPQHF
-,TRBJ2-6,-,TRBV19,TGTGCCAGTAGTATTAGTAGCTCTGGGGCCAACGTCCTGACTTTC,CASSISSSGANVLTF
-,TRBJ1-1,-,TRBV28,TGTGCCAGCAGTTTAGTGGCATTCATGAACACTGAAGCTTTCTTT,CASSLVAFMNTEAFF
-,TRBJ2-5,TRBD2,TRBV6-1,TGTGCCAGCACCCCCCTGGGAGGGGCGCAAGAGACCCAGTACTTC,CASTPLGGAQETQYF
-,TRBJ1-4,-,TRBV2,TGTGCCAGCAGTTCAGGGGATTGGGAAAAACTGTTTTTT,CASSSGDWEKLFF
once,TRBJ1-5,-,TRBV2,TGTGCCAGCAGCGGGAGTTCTAATCAGCCCCAGCATTTT,CASSGSSNQPQHF
-,TRBJ1-2,TRBD1,TRBV5-5,TGTGCCAGCAGCTTGGACACAGGGGGGTCTTCCTATGGCTACACCTTC,CASSLDTGGSSYGYTF
-,TRBJ1-1,-,TRBV10-1,TGCGCCAGCAGTGGAGCATCGAACACTGAAGCTTTCTTT,CASSGASNTEAFF
-,TRBJ1-3,-,TRBV4-1,TGCGCCAGCAGCCACCCCAAACAGGGAGTCTCTGGAAACACCATATATTTT,CASSHPKQGVSGNTIYF
-,TRBJ2-2,TRBD1,TRBV6-5,TGTGCCAGCAGTTCTAGGGGGCCCGGGGAGCTGTTTTTT,CASSSRGPGELFF
-,TRBJ2-6,-,TRBV2,TGTGCCAGTTCCAACCTAGGGGGGGCTGGGGCCAACGTCCTGACTTTC,CASSNLGGAGANVLTF
once,TRBJ1-5,TRBD1,TRBV6-6,TGTGCCAGCAGTTACTCGAAGGGACAGGGGAATCAGCCCCAGCATTTT,CASSYSKGQGNQPQHF
-,TRBJ2-5,TRBD1,TRBV28,TGTGCCAGCAGTTTATTAGGGACAGGCTACCAAGAGACCCAGTACTTC,CASSLLGTGYQETQYF
-,TRBJ1-1,-,TRBV9,TGTGCCAGCAGCGTAGGAAATCGGGTTGGGAACACTGAAGCTTTCTTT,CASSVGNRVGNTEAFF
-,TRBJ2-7,-,TRBV9,TGTGCCAGCACCCCTAGCGCGGGCTCCTACGAGCAGTACTTC,CASTPSAGSYEQYF
-,TRBJ1-3,-,TRBV6-1,TGTGCCAGCAGTGAACCCAGAATCTCTGGAAACACCATATATTTT,CASSEPRISGNTIYF
-,TRBJ2-5,TRBD2,TRBV5-1,TGCGCCAGCAGCTCTTGGACTAGCGGGAGGGCCAAGACCCAGTACTTC,CASSSWTSGRAKTQYF
-,TRBJ2-3,TRBD2,TRBV7-8,TGTGCCAGCAGCTTACGTACTAGCGGGAGTCGGGATACGCAGTATTTT,CASSLRTSGSRDTQYF
-,TRBJ2-2,TRBD2,TRBV9,TGTGCCAGCAGCGTATCTAGCGGGACGGTATGGCCCGGGGAGCTGTTTTTT,CASSVSSGTVWPGELFF
-,TRBJ2-1,TRBD2,TRBV6-1,TGTGCCAGCAGGGAAGACGGGACTAGCGGGGGTCTGGGCAATGAGCAGTTCTTC,CASREDGTSGGLGNEQFF
once,TRBJ2-2,TRBD2,TRBV30,TGTGCCTGGAGCCCCCTGACTAGCGGGAGCTTCACCGGGGAGCTGTTTTTT,CAWSPLTSGSFTGELFF
-,TRBJ2-6,TRBD1,TRBV5-1,TGCGCCAGCAGCATCCCGGGACAGGGAACCTCTGGGGCCAACGTCCTGACTTTC,CASSIPGQGTSGANVLTF